The 23 T cell receptor beta chains presented below share a single source sample, sequenced in a study of CD4 T cells in relation to SARS-CoV-2 and coronaviruses. Using immunoSEQ multiplex PCR, the repertoire was profiled, and TCRdb retains in-frame clones only, with some absent. The sample has 35,000 or so clones, around 80% seen once. The antigens these receptors bind are not known. Specimen: memory CD4+ T cells from PBMCs, cultured in vitro. The receptors were gathered from an adult with COVID-19.

The chain employs TRBV12-3 or TRBV12-4 and TRBJ2-7; unclear D gene. The V and J ends lost 2 bases and 4 bases respectively, with 6 bases between them. The CDR3 has 12 amino acids. The CDR3 region has the DNA TGTGCCAGCAGTTTAAGTCTTTACGAGCAGTACTTC. Amino acids: CASSLSLYEQYF.

The chain carries TRBV11-3 and TRBJ2-7; D might be TRBD2 (6 bases). The germline gives CDR1 SGHNT, CDR2 YENEEA. CDR3 length: 14 amino acids. Between the trimmed V and J ends, which lost 4 bases and 1 base, there was a span of 11 bases. The CDR3 coding sequence is TGTGCCAGCAGCTCACTCGGGAGTTCCTACGAGCAGTACTTC. As protein: CASSSLGSSYEQYF.

The chain carries TRBV5-1 and TRBJ2-1; D gene ambiguous. The CDR3 contains 13 residues. V shed 0 bases and J shed 9 bases, with 10 bases lying between them. Germline CDR1 is SGHRS and CDR2 is YFSETQ. CDR3 DNA: TGCGCCAGCAGCTTGGTGTCGGCGATTGAGCAGTTCTTC. Protein product: CASSLVSAIEQFF.

The chain links TRBV27 to TRBJ1-4; unclear D gene. V lost 2 bases and J lost 4, with 11 bases in between. The germline V gene has CDR1 MNHEY and CDR2 SMNVEV (reference sequence). CDR3 size: 15 residues. The CDR3 loop reads CASSLQTGINEKLFF. The CDR3 bases are TGTGCCAGCAGTTTACAGACGGGGATTAATGAAAAACTGTTTTTT.

V usage is TRBV3-1 (or the pseudogene TRBV3-2) and J usage is TRBJ2-7, with D uncertain. The length of the CDR3 is 13 residues. V lost 1 base to trimming and J lost 1 base, with 5 bases between them. Looked up from germline, CDR1 is LGHDT and CDR2 is YNNKEL (reference sequence). The CDR3 DNA reads as TGTGCCAGCAGCCAAGGGCAGTCCTACGAGCAGTACTTC. Its translation is CASSQGQSYEQYF.

The chain's CDR3 is CASSYPGTPSYGYTF. The CDR3 DNA follows: TGTGCCAGCAGTTACCCCGGGACACCATCCTATGGCTACACCTTC. The chain couples TRBV28 to TRBJ1-2, with a weak D call TRBD1 (6 bases). The CDR3 consists of 15 residues. V lost 4 bases, J lost 4 bases, and 16 bases lay in between. Germline V gives CDR1 MDHEN, CDR2 SYDVKM.

DNA of the CDR3: TGTGCCAGCAGCTTAGGAGGGGTCGAGCAGTACTTC. This gives the protein CASSLGGVEQYF. J is TRBJ2-7 and V is TRBV11-2; either TRBD1 or TRBD2 may fit D (5 bases each). CDR3 size: 12 residues. Trimming cost V 1 base and J 6 bases, with 7 bases left between them. Germline values: CDR1 SGHAT, CDR2 FQNNGV.

The V gene is TRBV7-9, the J gene TRBJ2-3, with 10 bases that match TRBD2. This CDR3 has 17 amino acids. From germline, CDR1 is SEHNR and CDR2 FQNEAQ (reference sequence). V was clipped by 2 bases and J by 6 bases; unmatched bases: 11. This chain's CDR3 is CASSLRGLAGVSDTQYF. As DNA, the CDR3 is TGTGCCAGCAGCTTAAGGGGCCTAGCGGGAGTATCGGATACGCAGTATTTT.

The chain employs TRBV5-1 and TRBJ2-5, with 11 bases aligning to TRBD2. The ends lost 4 bases at V and 5 bases at J; junction bases unmatched: 13. This CDR3 spans 17 amino acids. Germline V CDR1 and CDR2: SGHRS, YFSETQ. The CDR3 reads CASSRGTSGSGRETQYF. The CDR3 DNA is TGCGCCAGCAGCAGGGGGACTAGCGGTTCAGGGCGGGAGACCCAGTACTTC. Full variable domain (rest looked up from reference TRBV5-1 and TRBJ2-5): KAGVTQTPRYLIKTRGQQVTLSCSPISGHRSVSWYQQTPGQGLQFLFEYFSETQRNKGNFPGRFSGRQFSNSRSEMNVSTLELGDSALYLCASSRGTSGSGRETQYFGPGTRLLVL.

V usage is TRBV11-1 and J usage is TRBJ2-3; 12 nucleotides align to TRBD2. This CDR3 contains 14 residues. The trim removed 6 bases at V and 3 bases at J, leaving 1 base unmatched. Germline assignment: CDR1 SGHAT and CDR2 FQDESV (reference sequence). In nucleotides, the CDR3 is TGTGCCAGCAGGGGGACTAGCGGGACAGATACGCAGTATTTT. It specifies CASRGTSGTDTQYF. Supplemented by reference TRBV11-1 and TRBJ2-3, the full variable domain reads EAEVAQSPRYKITEKSQAVAFWCDPISGHATLYWYRQILGQGPELLVQFQDESVVDDSQLPKDRFSAERLKGVDSTLKIQPAELGDSAMYLCASRGTSGTDTQYFGPGTRLTVL.

The rearrangement links TRBV7-9 to TRBJ2-7, with a tentative D call TRBD1 (5 bases). This CDR3 spans 13 amino acids. CDR1 and CDR2 from the germline V gene are SEHNR and FQNEAQ (reference sequence). The V end lost 7 bases, the J end lost 0 bases, and 10 bases lay between the germline ends. The CDR3 DNA follows: TGTGCCAGCAAACCGGACAACTCCTACGAGCAGTACTTC. Its translation: CASKPDNSYEQYF.

This chain uses TRBV5-1 with TRBJ2-7, with D possibly TRBD1 on 5 matching bases. This CDR3 is 15 amino acids long. Germline V lookup: CDR1 SGHRS, CDR2 YFSETQ. Trimming removed 4 bases at V and 3 bases at J, with 17 bases between. CDR3 sequence: CASSKNDSPYYEQYF. The DNA of the CDR3 is TGCGCCAGCAGCAAAAACGACAGTCCCTACTACGAGCAGTACTTC.

The chain employs TRBV2 and TRBJ2-1, with D possibly being TRBD1 or TRBD2 (6 bases each). The CDR3 spans 17 residues. Germline loops: CDR1 SNHLY, CDR2 FYNNEI. Trimming shortened V by 4 bases and J by 2 bases, and 18 bases separated the two germline ends. The CDR3 DNA follows: TGTGCCAGCAGTGTGGAGGGACAACGGGCCGCCTACAATGAGCAGTTCTTC. Protein product: CASSVEGQRAAYNEQFF. The variable domain in full, with the rest retrieved from reference TRBV2 and TRBJ2-1, is EPEVTQTPSHQVTQMGQEVILRCVPISNHLYFYWYRQILGQKVEFLVSFYNNEISEKSEIFDDQFSVERPDGSNFTLKIRSTKLEDSAMYFCASSVEGQRAAYNEQFFGPGTRLTVL.

J is TRBJ1-1 and V is TRBV1; TRBD1 reflects the table's D call only, with no check against the DNA. TRBV1 is a documented pseudogene. The CDR3 extends over 15 amino acids. The CDR3 region is CTSSQSTGMNTEAFF. The CDR3 DNA follows: TGCACCAGCAGCCAAAGCACAGGGATGAACACTGAAGCTTTCTTT.

The chain carries TRBV6-2 or TRBV6-3 and TRBJ1-5, with D tentatively TRBD1 (5 bases). Germline V gene lookup returns CDR1 MNHEY and CDR2 SVGEGT. This CDR3 spans 15 amino acids. Trimming left V 2 bases short and J 4 bases short, with 12 bases between. The CDR3 reads CASSYRGTRNQPQHF. Written as DNA, the CDR3 is TGTGCCAGCAGTTACAGGGGTACGAGAAATCAGCCCCAGCATTTT.

This clone came up a few times. J is TRBJ2-1 and V is TRBV27, with D unresolved. Germline lookup yields CDR1 MNHEY and CDR2 SMNVEV (reference sequence). CDR3 size: 14 residues. Trimming took 4 bases from V and 10 from J, leaving 17 bases between them. CDR3 DNA sequence: TGTGCCAGCAGTTCCCCTCTAGGGTTGAGCGAGCAGTTCTTC. Translating gives CASSSPLGLSEQFF.

CDR3 nucleotide sequence: TGTGCCAGCAGTTTATTGGGCAGTGGGAATCAGCCCCAGCATTTT. Residues: CASSLLGSGNQPQHF. The J gene is TRBJ1-5, the V gene TRBV28, with D hard to call. Trimming shortened V by 1 base and J by 4 bases, and 11 bases separated the two germline ends. The CDR3 is 15 residues long. Germline V lookup: CDR1 MDHEN, CDR2 SYDVKM. The variable domain in full, completed from reference TRBV28 and TRBJ1-5, reads DVKVTQSSRYLVKRTGEKVFLECVQDMDHENMFWYRQDPGLGLRLIYFSYDVKMKEKGDIPEGYSVSREKKERFSLILESASTNQTSMYLCASSLLGSGNQPQHFGDGTRLSIL.

V usage is TRBV13 and J usage is TRBJ1-4, with a tentative D call TRBD1 (6 bases). Deletions cut 5 bases from V and 3 bases from J, with 10 bases between. The length of the CDR3 is 14 residues. The germline gives CDR1 PRHDT, CDR2 FYEKMQ (reference sequence). CDR3 coding DNA: TGTGCCAGCAGCCCGACAGGCTCTAATGAAAAACTGTTTTTT. Translating it yields CASSPTGSNEKLFF.

The rearrangement joins TRBV27 to TRBJ2-7; D gene uncertain. Germline lookup yields CDR1 MNHEY and CDR2 SMNVEV (reference sequence). The CDR3 loop spans 12 amino acids. V was clipped by 5 bases and J by 3 bases, with 8 bases between them. CDR3 region: CASSPNHYEQYF. CDR3 sequence (DNA): TGTGCCAGCAGTCCCAACCACTACGAGCAGTACTTC.

The V call is TRBV5-1, the J call TRBJ1-4, with a weak D call TRBD1 (5 bases). Trimming left V 5 bases short and J 3 bases short, with 8 bases between. The CDR3 spans 13 residues. The germline V gene encodes CDR1 SGHRS and CDR2 YFSETQ. CDR3 coding DNA: TGCGCCAGCAGGCGGGACCCTAATGAAAAACTGTTTTTT. Protein: CASRRDPNEKLFF.

The rearrangement links TRBV6-1 to TRBJ1-6; 11 bases agree with TRBD1. Germline V gives CDR1 MNHNS, CDR2 SASEGT. Germline trimming cut 4 bases from V and 0 bases from J; bases unmatched to any gene: 2. The CDR3 contains 17 residues. The CDR3 DNA sequence: TGTGCCAGCAGTGGGGGACAGGGGGGCTCCTATAATTCACCCCTCCACTTT. Translation gives CASSGGQGGSYNSPLHF.

The chain joins TRBV21-1 to TRBJ1-3; the table's D gene call, TRBD1, was not cross checked with the DNA. TRBV21-1 is a pseudogene locus. CDR3 length: 14 amino acids. DNA of the CDR3: TGTGCCATCTGGACAGCGCTCGGTGGAAACACCATATATTTT. Its translation is CAIWTALGGNTIYF.

A few counts support this clone. The chain joins TRBV4-1 to TRBJ2-6; D gene unclear. Trimming took 4 bases from V and 0 from J, leaving 10 bases between them. CDR3 length equals 16 residues. Germline CDR1 MGHRA, CDR2 YSYEKL. The CDR3 loop reads CASSPTESSGANVLTF. The CDR3 coding sequence is TGCGCCAGCAGCCCTACCGAGAGCTCTGGGGCCAACGTCCTGACTTTC.